The 24 T cell receptor beta chains listed next were all sequenced from one sample in a study of lymphopenia after photon versus proton radiotherapy. Using immunoSEQ multiplex PCR, the repertoire was profiled, and TCRdb retains in-frame clones only, with some absent. The sample includes 25,000 to 30,000 clones, about 85% of them seen just once. The sample was peripheral blood, taken from a patient treated with photon-based radiotherapy. The receptor source for this set is a young man with gastric cancer.

The V and J genes are TRBV29-1 and TRBJ1-1; tentative D call: TRBD1 (5 bases). This CDR3 region has 13 residues. Germline CDR1 SQVTM, CDR2 ANQGSEA. CDR3: CSGGEGTNTEAFF. CDR3 in DNA: TGCAGTGGGGGAGAGGGGACTAACACTGAAGCTTTCTTT.

This chain uses TRBV28 with TRBJ2-1; 11 positions match TRBD1. The V segment lost 1 base and the J segment 0 bases; nucleotides outside the gene matches: 8. Per germline, CDR1 MDHEN and CDR2 SYDVKM. This CDR3 is 19 amino acids long. For the CDR3, the DNA is TGTGCCAGCAGTTTATTCGGACAGGGGGCCGCCAGCTCCTACAATGAGCAGTTCTTC. It yields the protein CASSLFGQGAASSYNEQFF.

The J gene is TRBJ2-3, the V gene TRBV10-1, with unresolved D. Trimming cost V 5 bases and J 2 bases, with 11 bases left between them. Germline CDR1 and CDR2: WNHNN and SYGVQD (reference sequence). CDR3 length: 14 residues. The CDR3 coding sequence is TGCGCCAGCAGTTTGACGGATTTCACAGATACGCAGTATTTT. It translates to CASSLTDFTDTQYF.

This chain uses TRBV6-6 with TRBJ1-5; possible D gene TRBD1, 5 bases. The germline V and J ends were trimmed by 7 bases and 5 bases, with 12 bases remaining between them. Germline CDR1 reads MNHNY; CDR2 reads SVGAGI (reference sequence). The CDR3 is 13 amino acids. CDR3 amino acids: CASNQGSHQPQHF. The CDR3 DNA sequence: TGTGCCAGCAATCAGGGCAGTCATCAGCCCCAGCATTTT.

CDR3 residues: CASSRTGPTEAFF. CDR3 nucleotide sequence: TGTGCCAGCTCACGGACAGGGCCCACTGAAGCTTTCTTT. The J gene is TRBJ1-1, the V gene TRBV5-6; TRBD1 matches 8 bases. CDR1 is SGHDT and CDR2 is YYEEEE in the germline V gene. This CDR3 has 13 amino acids. V lost 7 bases, J lost 4 bases, and 6 bases stayed unmatched.

J is TRBJ1-2 and V is TRBV27, with D possibly matching TRBD1 (5 bases). The CDR3 covers 15 residues. The germline CDR1 and CDR2 sequences are MNHEY and SMNVEV (reference sequence). The V end lost 6 bases, the J end lost 4 bases, and 18 bases lay between the germline ends. The CDR3 spells CASSPELGTSYGYTF. The CDR3 DNA follows: TGTGCCAGCAGCCCAGAATTGGGGACGTCCTATGGCTACACCTTC.

The genes are TRBV9 and TRBJ1-5; D is possibly TRBD1 (6 bases). Trimming took off 0 bases at V and 7 bases at J, with 14 bases between the two ends. There are 15 residues in the CDR3. Germline loops: CDR1 SGDLS, CDR2 YYNGEE. The CDR3 is CASSVDGNGGQPQHF. The CDR3 DNA follows: TGTGCCAGCAGCGTAGATGGCAACGGGGGCCAGCCCCAGCATTTT. Together with reference TRBV9 and TRBJ1-5, the CDR3 gives the full variable domain: DSGVTQTPKHLITATGQRVTLRCSPRSGDLSVYWYQQSLDQGLQFLIQYYNGEERAKGNILERFSAQQFPDLHSELNLSSLELGDSALYFCASSVDGNGGQPQHFGDGTRLSIL.

The V gene is TRBV11-3, the J gene TRBJ1-1; D is uncertain. Germline loops: CDR1 SGHNT, CDR2 YENEEA. The CDR3 sequence is 14 residues long. Trimming took 3 bases from V and 0 from J, leaving 8 bases between them. The CDR3 nucleotides read TGTGCCAGCAGCTTCACCGGGATGAACACTGAAGCTTTCTTT. Translated: CASSFTGMNTEAFF.

The J gene is TRBJ2-7, the V gene TRBV7-9; D call uncertain. With 6 bases removed from V and 3 bases from J, the gap between germline ends came to 21 bases. The CDR3 spans 16 residues. Germline CDR1 and CDR2: SEHNR and FQNEAQ (reference sequence). The CDR3 sequence: CASRAEPETSLYEQYF. The CDR3 nucleotides are TGTGCCAGCAGAGCTGAACCGGAGACCTCACTCTACGAGCAGTACTTC.

CDR3: CASKKGGSGGHEQFF. CDR3 DNA: TGTGCCAGCAAGAAAGGCGGGAGCGGAGGGCATGAGCAGTTCTTC. This chain links TRBV6-1 with TRBJ2-1; TRBD2 matches at 7 bases. Trimming at V came to 7 bases and at J to 8 bases, leaving 14 bases not matched to a gene. The CDR3 covers 15 residues. Per germline, CDR1 MNHNS and CDR2 SASEGT.

J is TRBJ2-1 and V is TRBV19, with TRBD2 matching over 8 bases. The CDR3 has 17 amino acids. Losses at the gene ends were 1 base for V and 2 bases for J; bases not matched to a gene: 7. From germline, CDR1 is LNHDA and CDR2 SQIVND (reference sequence). CDR3 loop: CASSIARTSGPYNEQFF. In DNA form, the CDR3 reads TGTGCCAGTAGTATAGCCCGAACTAGCGGTCCCTACAATGAGCAGTTCTTC.

The chain recombines TRBV4-1 with TRBJ2-7; D is tentatively TRBD1 or TRBD2 (5 bases each). Looked up from germline, CDR1 is MGHRA and CDR2 is YSYEKL. The CDR3 is 14 residues long. Trimming cost V 1 base and J 4 bases, with 11 bases left between them. The CDR3 sequence is CASSQGGPDYEQYF. The CDR3 coding sequence is TGCGCCAGCAGCCAAGGGGGACCTGATTACGAGCAGTACTTC.

V usage is TRBV7-2 and J usage is TRBJ1-2; D gene uncertain. The V end lost 1 base, the J end lost 8 bases, and 8 bases lay between the germline ends. Germline V gene lookup returns CDR1 SGHTA and CDR2 FQGNSA. The CDR3 loop spans 12 amino acids. The CDR3 DNA follows: TGTGCCAGCAGCTTAGGGGTGGTCGGCTACACCTTC. Protein: CASSLGVVGYTF.

This clone came up a few times. The gene calls are TRBV18 and TRBJ2-1; TRBD1 matches at 7 bases. CDR1 and CDR2 from the germline V gene are KGHSH and LQKENI. J lost 8 bases, V lost 3 bases, and 7 bases had no gene match. The CDR3 loop spans 14 amino acids. CDR3 protein: CASSPLGQDDEQFF. CDR3 nucleotides: TGTGCCAGCTCACCCTTAGGACAGGACGATGAGCAGTTCTTC.

J is TRBJ2-7 and V is TRBV14; no clear D. Germline lookup yields CDR1 SGHDN and CDR2 FVKESK. The CDR3 has 14 residues. V lost 1 base to trimming and J lost 4 bases, with 11 bases between them. The CDR3 DNA reads as TGTGCCAGCAGCCAAGCCGGGCCGACTTACGAGCAGTACTTC. It yields the protein CASSQAGPTYEQYF.

To note about this clone: The same CDR3 arises from other DNA sequences in this sample as well. The genes are TRBV5-4 and TRBJ1-4; tentative D call: TRBD1 (5 bases). The germline CDR1 and CDR2 sequences are SGHNT and YYREEE (reference sequence). Trimming shortened V by 2 bases and J by 0 bases, and 5 bases separated the two germline ends. The CDR3 is 14 residues long. The DNA of the CDR3 is TGTGCCAGCAGCTTACAGGCAACTAATGAAAAACTGTTTTTT. This sequence encodes CASSLQATNEKLFF.

The chain links TRBV10-1 to TRBJ2-3; D remains ambiguous. Germline V gene sequence: CDR1 WNHNN, CDR2 SYGVQD (reference sequence). The V end lost 4 bases, the J end lost 2 bases, and 7 bases lay between the germline ends. The CDR3 runs to 13 residues. CDR3 sequence reads: CASSVGPTDTQYF. Here the CDR3 DNA reads TGCGCCAGCAGTGTGGGTCCCACAGATACGCAGTATTTT.

This chain uses TRBV27 with TRBJ2-2; D not certain. This CDR3 comprises 15 residues. Per the germline V gene, CDR1 is MNHEY and CDR2 is SMNVEV (reference sequence). Trimming removed 2 bases at V and 2 bases at J, with 9 bases between. The CDR3 is CASSLIPVNTGELFF. CDR3 DNA sequence: TGTGCCAGCAGTTTAATCCCCGTTAACACCGGGGAGCTGTTTTTT.

This chain uses TRBV5-4 with TRBJ2-1; 13 bases agree with TRBD2. The V and J ends lost 4 bases and 6 bases, in that order; junction bases with no gene match: 4. The CDR3 runs 15 residues. The germline gives CDR1 SGHNT, CDR2 YYREEE (reference sequence). The CDR3 loop reads CASSGTSGRGNEQFF. Written as DNA, the CDR3 is TGTGCCAGCAGCGGAACTAGCGGGAGGGGCAATGAGCAGTTCTTC.

The chain has TRBV25-1 and TRBJ2-1; D unclear. V lost 0 bases to trimming and J lost 7 bases, with 7 bases between them. This CDR3 is built from 13 residues. The germline CDR1 and CDR2 sequences are MGHDK and SYGVNS. The CDR3 here is CASSEYGENEQFF. Here the CDR3 DNA reads TGTGCCAGCAGTGAATATGGGGAAAATGAGCAGTTCTTC.

This clone was seen a single time. The rearrangement links TRBV13 to TRBJ1-3; no reliable D call. CDR3 length equals 17 residues. The ends were cut back, 0 bases at V and 0 bases at J, with 12 bases in the middle. Germline assignment: CDR1 PRHDT and CDR2 FYEKMQ (reference sequence). CDR3: CASSLGRQGVSGNTIYF. Written as DNA, the CDR3 is TGTGCCAGCAGCTTAGGTCGTCAAGGAGTCTCTGGAAACACCATATATTTT.

This chain links TRBV5-8 with TRBJ1-3; no clear D gene. The CDR3 totals 14 residues. V lost 1 base and J lost 2, with 7 bases in between. Germline CDR1 reads SGHTS; CDR2 reads YDEGEE. The CDR3 DNA sequence: TGTGCCAGCAGCTTGTTGGGAACTGGAAACACCATATATTTT. Its translation is CASSLLGTGNTIYF.

The chain has TRBV9 and TRBJ2-1, with D uncertain. The CDR3 loop spans 15 amino acids. Trimming took off 3 bases at V and 0 bases at J, with 10 bases between the two ends. Germline V gives CDR1 SGDLS, CDR2 YYNGEE. The CDR3 protein is CASSEVGDSYNEQFF. Here the CDR3 DNA reads TGTGCCAGCAGCGAAGTCGGCGACTCCTACAATGAGCAGTTCTTC.

CDR3 DNA: TGTGCCAGCAGTACGGAGGGGGCTGGCTATGGCTACACCTTC. Amino acids: CASSTEGAGYGYTF. The genes are TRBV6-5 and TRBJ1-2; 7 bases are a match to TRBD1. This CDR3 contains 14 residues. From germline, CDR1 is MNHEY and CDR2 SVGAGI. V lost 5 bases and J lost 4; bases outside the gene matches: 7.